The source of this T cell receptor (beta chain) is a study of T cells in Graves' hyperthyroidism and ophthalmopathy. Amplification of TCR beta CDR3 regions was performed using RNA transcripts as template. HTBI primers were the set used in a first-round RT-PCR of the TCR CDR3. TCRdb processed the multiplex PCR reads anew with MiXCR; each CDR3 protein has one entry. The data hold about 360,000 distinct CDR3 sequences, with about 13% observed a single time. This clonotype has only a few counts. Its antigen is unidentified. The CDR3 does not end in the conserved phenylalanine or tryptophan, so this is likely a read error. Study-wide results and caveats: Ophthalmopathy onset followed model prediction by a median about 6.5 months.

CDR3 length: 14 amino acids. Germline-derived CDR1 and CDR2 are SGHTA and FQGNSA. Trimming removed 4 bases at V and 1 base at J, with 8 bases between. Stable disease denoted Graves' hyperthyroidism without ophthalmopathy progression within 18 months. Exclusion of patients followed from uncontrolled infection, other autoimmune disease, pregnancy or lactation. Clinicians diagnosed patients from clinical symptoms, serum thyroxine and TRAb, thyroid ultrasound and orbital computed tomography. V and J are TRBV7-2 and TRBJ1-3; D may be TRBD1 (6 bases). Material for sequencing was blood. This receptor was obtained from a woman younger than 35 with Graves' hyperthyroidism. The CDR3 sequence: CASSWGHSGNTIYL. The CDR3 nucleotides are TGTGCCAGCAGCTGGGGGCATTCTGGAAACACCATATATCTT.